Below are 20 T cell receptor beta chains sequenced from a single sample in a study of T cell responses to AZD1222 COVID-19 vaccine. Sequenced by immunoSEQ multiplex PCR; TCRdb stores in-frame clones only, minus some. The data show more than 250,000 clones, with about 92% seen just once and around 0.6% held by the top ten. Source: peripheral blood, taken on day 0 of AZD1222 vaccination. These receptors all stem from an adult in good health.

DNA for the CDR3: TGTGCCAGCAGCCCTCTCCTGGGAGCGGGGGCCTACAATGAGCAGTTCTTC. As protein: CASSPLLGAGAYNEQFF. The chain uses TRBV14 and TRBJ2-1; 8 bases line up with TRBD2. Unmatched junction bases numbered 10, after V lost 4 bases and J lost 2 bases. The CDR3 is made up of 17 amino acids. Germline V gene data show CDR1 as SGHDN and CDR2 as FVKESK.

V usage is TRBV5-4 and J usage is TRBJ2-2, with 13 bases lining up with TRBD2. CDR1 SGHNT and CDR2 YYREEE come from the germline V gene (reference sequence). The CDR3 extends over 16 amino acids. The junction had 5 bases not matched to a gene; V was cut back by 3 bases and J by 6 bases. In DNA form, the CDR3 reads TGTGCCAGCAGCTCTGTACTAGCGGGAGGGCCCGGGGAGCTGTTTTTT. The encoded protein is CASSSVLAGGPGELFF.

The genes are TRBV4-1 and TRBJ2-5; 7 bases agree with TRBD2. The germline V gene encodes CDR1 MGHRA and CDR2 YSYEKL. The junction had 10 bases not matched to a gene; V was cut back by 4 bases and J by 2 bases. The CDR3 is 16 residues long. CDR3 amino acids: CASSRATGGGQETQYF. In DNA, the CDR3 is TGCGCCAGCAGCCGGGCTACGGGGGGAGGACAAGAGACCCAGTACTTC.

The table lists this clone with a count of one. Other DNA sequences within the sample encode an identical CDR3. For the CDR3, the DNA is TGCGCCAGCAGCTTGGGCCGGTACGAGCAGTACTTC. Its protein product is CASSLGRYEQYF. V usage is TRBV5-1 and J usage is TRBJ2-7, with D hard to call. Germline loops: CDR1 SGHRS, CDR2 YFSETQ. The CDR3 spans 12 residues. The ends were cut back, 0 bases at V and 4 bases at J, with 5 bases in the middle. Full variable domain (rest looked up from reference TRBV5-1 and TRBJ2-7): KAGVTQTPRYLIKTRGQQVTLSCSPISGHRSVSWYQQTPGQGLQFLFEYFSETQRNKGNFPGRFSGRQFSNSRSEMNVSTLELGDSALYLCASSLGRYEQYFGPGTRLTVT.

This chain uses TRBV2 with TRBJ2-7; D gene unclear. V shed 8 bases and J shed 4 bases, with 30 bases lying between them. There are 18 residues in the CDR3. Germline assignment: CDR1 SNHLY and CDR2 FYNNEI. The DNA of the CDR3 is TGTGCCAGCCAAGCGACCCACCTATCCCTTGTGGTGGGGTACGAGCAGTACTTC. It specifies CASQATHLSLVVGYEQYF.

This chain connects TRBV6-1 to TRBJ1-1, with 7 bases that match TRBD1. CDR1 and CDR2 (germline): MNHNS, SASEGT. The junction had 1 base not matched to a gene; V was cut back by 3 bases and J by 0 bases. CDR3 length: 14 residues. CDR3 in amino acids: CASSETGLNTEAFF. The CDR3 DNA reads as TGTGCCAGCAGTGAGACAGGGTTGAACACTGAAGCTTTCTTT.

The CDR3 is CASSPGGGQMDGYTF. CDR3 sequence (DNA): TGCGCCAGCAGCCCTGGGGGGGGACAGATGGATGGCTACACCTTC. This chain uses TRBV5-1 with TRBJ1-2; 7 bases agree with TRBD1. Germline CDR1 is SGHRS and CDR2 is YFSETQ. Losses at the gene ends were 4 bases for V and 6 bases for J; bases not matched to a gene: 12. The CDR3 consists of 15 residues.

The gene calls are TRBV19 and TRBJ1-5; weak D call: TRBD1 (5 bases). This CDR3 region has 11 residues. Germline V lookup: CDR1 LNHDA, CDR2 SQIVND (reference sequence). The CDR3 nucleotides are TGTGCGGGGGGAGTGGGTCAGCCCCAGCATTTT. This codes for CAGGVGQPQHF.

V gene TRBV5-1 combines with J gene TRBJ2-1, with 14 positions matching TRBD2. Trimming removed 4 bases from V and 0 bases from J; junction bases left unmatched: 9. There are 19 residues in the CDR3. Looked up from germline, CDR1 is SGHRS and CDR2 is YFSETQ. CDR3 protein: CASSTAGTSGGSSYNEQFF. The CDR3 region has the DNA TGCGCCAGCAGCACAGCCGGGACTAGCGGGGGCAGCTCCTACAATGAGCAGTTCTTC.

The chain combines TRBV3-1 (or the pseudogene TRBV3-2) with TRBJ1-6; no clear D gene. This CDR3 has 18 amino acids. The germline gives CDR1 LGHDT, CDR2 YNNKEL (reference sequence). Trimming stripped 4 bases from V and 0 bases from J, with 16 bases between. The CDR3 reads CASSREGGLSSYNSPLHF. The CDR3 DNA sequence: TGTGCCAGCAGCCGAGAGGGTGGATTAAGCTCCTATAATTCACCCCTCCACTTT.

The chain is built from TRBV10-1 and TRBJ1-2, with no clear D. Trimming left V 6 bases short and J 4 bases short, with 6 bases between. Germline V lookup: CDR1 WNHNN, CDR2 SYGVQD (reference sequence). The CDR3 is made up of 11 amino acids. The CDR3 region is CASSVGYGYTF. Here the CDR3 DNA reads TGCGCCAGCAGCGTCGGCTATGGCTACACCTTC.

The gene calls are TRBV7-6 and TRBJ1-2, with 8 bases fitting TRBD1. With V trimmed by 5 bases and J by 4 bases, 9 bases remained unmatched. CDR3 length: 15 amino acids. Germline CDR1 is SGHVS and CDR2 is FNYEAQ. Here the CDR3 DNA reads TGTGCCAGCAGCCAGGTCAGGGGGCCTAGCTATGGCTACACCTTC. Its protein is CASSQVRGPSYGYTF.

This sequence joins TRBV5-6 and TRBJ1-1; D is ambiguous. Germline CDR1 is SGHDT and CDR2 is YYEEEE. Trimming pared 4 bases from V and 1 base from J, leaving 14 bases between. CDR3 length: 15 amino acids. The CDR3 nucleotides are TGTGCCAGCAGCCCGAAACCACACGCGAACACTGAAGCTTTCTTT. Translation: CASSPKPHANTEAFF.

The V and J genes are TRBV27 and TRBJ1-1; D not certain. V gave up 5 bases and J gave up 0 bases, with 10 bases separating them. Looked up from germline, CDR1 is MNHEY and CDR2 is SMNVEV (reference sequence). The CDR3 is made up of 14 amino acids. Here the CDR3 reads CASSRASMNTEAFF. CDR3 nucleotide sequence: TGTGCCAGCAGTCGGGCCTCCATGAACACTGAAGCTTTCTTT.

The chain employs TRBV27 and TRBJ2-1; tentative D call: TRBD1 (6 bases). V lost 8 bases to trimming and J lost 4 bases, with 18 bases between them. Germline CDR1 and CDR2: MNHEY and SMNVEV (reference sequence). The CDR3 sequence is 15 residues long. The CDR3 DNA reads TGTGCCAGCCGGATAGACCGCAGGGGATACAATGAGCAGTTCTTC. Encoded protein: CASRIDRRGYNEQFF.

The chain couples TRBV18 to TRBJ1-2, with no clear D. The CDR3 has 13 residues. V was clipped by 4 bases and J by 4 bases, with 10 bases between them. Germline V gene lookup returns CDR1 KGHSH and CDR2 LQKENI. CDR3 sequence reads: CASSLITAYGYTF. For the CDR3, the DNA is TGTGCCAGCTCACTAATCACTGCCTATGGCTACACCTTC. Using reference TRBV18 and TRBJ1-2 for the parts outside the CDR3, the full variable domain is NAGVMQNPRHLVRRRGQEARLRCSPMKGHSHVYWYRQLPEEGLKFMVYLQKENIIDESGMPKERFSAEFPKEGPSILRIQQVVRGDSAAYFCASSLITAYGYTFGSGTRLTVV.

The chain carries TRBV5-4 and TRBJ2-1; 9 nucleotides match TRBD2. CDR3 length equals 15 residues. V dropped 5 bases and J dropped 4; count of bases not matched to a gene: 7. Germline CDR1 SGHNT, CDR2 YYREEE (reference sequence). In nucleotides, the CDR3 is TGTGCCAGCAGTCACACTAGCGGGCGGTACAATGAGCAGTTCTTC. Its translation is CASSHTSGRYNEQFF.

CDR3 in DNA: TGTGCCAGCAGCCCACCGGGGGGAACCGGGGAGCTGTTTTTT. Amino acid sequence: CASSPPGGTGELFF. The chain recombines TRBV3-1 (or the pseudogene TRBV3-2) with TRBJ2-2; 7 positions match TRBD2. The CDR3 length is 14 residues. Germline CDR1 LGHDT, CDR2 YNNKEL (reference sequence). With 4 bases clipped from V and 5 bases from J, the junction kept 4 bases outside the gene matches.

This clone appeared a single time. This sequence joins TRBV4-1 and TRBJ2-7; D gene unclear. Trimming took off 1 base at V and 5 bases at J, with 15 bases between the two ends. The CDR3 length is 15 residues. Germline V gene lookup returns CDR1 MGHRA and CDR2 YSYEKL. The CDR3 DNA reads TGCGCCAGCAGCCAAGCGACTGCACCCCTAGACGAGCAGTACTTC. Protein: CASSQATAPLDEQYF.

The chain's CDR3 is CASSLDPNEKLFF. The CDR3 coding sequence is TGTGCCAGCAGCTTGGACCCCAATGAAAAACTGTTTTTT. This chain links TRBV5-4 with TRBJ1-4; D remains ambiguous. Germline CDR1 SGHNT, CDR2 YYREEE (reference sequence). CDR3 length: 13 amino acids. V lost 0 bases and J lost 5, with 5 bases in between.